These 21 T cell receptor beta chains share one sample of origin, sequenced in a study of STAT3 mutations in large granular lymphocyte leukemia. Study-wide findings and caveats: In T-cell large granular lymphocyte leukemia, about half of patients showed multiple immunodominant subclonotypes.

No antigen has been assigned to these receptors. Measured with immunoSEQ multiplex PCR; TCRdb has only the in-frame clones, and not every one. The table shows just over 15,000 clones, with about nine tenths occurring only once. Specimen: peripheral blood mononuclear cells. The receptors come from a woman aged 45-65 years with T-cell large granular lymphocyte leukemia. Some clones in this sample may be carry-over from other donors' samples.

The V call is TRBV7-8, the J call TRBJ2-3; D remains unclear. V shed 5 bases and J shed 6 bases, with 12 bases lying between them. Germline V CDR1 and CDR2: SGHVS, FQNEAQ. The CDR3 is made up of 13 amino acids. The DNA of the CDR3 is TGTGCCAGCAGCCTTCCGCCTATGGATACGCAGTATTTT. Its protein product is CASSLPPMDTQYF.

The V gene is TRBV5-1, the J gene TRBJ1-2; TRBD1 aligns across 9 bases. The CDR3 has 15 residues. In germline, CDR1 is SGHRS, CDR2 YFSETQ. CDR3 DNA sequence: TGCGCTGGACAGCATCTCCAGGACAGGGGTAATGGCTACACCTTC. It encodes CAGQHLQDRGNGYTF.

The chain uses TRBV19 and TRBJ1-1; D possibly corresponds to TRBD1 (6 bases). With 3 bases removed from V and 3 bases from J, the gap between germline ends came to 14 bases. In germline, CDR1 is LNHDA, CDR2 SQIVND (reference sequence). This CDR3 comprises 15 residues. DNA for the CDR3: TGTGCCAGTAGTATTTTTGGGGGGCACGACACTGAAGCTTTCTTT. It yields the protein CASSIFGGHDTEAFF.

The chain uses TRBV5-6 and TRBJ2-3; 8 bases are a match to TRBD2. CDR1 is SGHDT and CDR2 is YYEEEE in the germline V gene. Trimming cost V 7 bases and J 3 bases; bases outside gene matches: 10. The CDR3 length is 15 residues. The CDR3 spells CASQRGLAATDTQYF. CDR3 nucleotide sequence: TGTGCCAGCCAACGAGGACTAGCAGCTACAGATACGCAGTATTTT.

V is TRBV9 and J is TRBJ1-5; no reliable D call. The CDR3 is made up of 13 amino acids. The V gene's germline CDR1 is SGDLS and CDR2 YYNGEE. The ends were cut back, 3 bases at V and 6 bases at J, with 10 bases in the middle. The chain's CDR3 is CASSETMGQPQHF. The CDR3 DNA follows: TGTGCCAGCAGCGAAACGATGGGTCAGCCCCAGCATTTT.

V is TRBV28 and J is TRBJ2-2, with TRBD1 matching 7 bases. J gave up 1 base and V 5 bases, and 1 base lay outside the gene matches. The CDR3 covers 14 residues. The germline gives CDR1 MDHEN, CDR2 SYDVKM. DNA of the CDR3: TGTGCCAGCAGTACAGGGGTGAACACCGGGGAGCTGTTTTTT. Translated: CASSTGVNTGELFF. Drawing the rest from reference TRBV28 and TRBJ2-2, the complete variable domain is DVKVTQSSRYLVKRTGEKVFLECVQDMDHENMFWYRQDPGLGLRLIYFSYDVKMKEKGDIPEGYSVSREKKERFSLILESASTNQTSMYLCASSTGVNTGELFFGEGSRLTVL.

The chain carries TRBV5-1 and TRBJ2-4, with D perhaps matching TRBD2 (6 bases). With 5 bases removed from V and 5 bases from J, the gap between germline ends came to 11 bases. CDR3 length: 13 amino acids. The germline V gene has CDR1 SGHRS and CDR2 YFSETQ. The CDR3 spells CASSRPGENIQYF. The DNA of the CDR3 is TGCGCCAGCAGTCGGCCGGGGGAAAACATTCAGTACTTC.

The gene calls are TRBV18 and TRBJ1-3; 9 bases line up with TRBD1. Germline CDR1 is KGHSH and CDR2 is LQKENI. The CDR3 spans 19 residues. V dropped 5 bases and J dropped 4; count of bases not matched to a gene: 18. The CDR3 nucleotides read TGTGCCAGCTCATCGGACAGGGGTCACGACTCACAGGGAGGAAACACCATATATTTT. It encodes CASSSDRGHDSQGGNTIYF.

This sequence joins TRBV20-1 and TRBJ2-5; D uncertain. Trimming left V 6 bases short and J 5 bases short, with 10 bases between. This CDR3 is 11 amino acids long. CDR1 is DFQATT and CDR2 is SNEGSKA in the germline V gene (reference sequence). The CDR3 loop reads CSAPVAETQYF. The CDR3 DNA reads TGCAGTGCCCCAGTTGCCGAGACCCAGTACTTC.

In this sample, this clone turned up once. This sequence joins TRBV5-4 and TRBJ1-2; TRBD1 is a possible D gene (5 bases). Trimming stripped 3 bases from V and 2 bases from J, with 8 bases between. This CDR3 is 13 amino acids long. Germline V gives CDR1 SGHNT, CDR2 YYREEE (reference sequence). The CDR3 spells CASSSGHNYGYTF. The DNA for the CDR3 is TGTGCCAGCAGCTCTGGACACAACTATGGCTACACCTTC.

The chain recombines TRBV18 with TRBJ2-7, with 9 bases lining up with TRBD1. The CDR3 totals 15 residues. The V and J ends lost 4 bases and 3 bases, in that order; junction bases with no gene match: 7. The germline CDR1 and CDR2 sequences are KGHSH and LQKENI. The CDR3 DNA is TGTGCCAGCTCACGTGAGGGACAGGGAGGCTACGAGCAGTACTTC. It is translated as CASSREGQGGYEQYF. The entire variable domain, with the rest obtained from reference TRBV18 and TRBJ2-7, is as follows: NAGVMQNPRHLVRRRGQEARLRCSPMKGHSHVYWYRQLPEEGLKFMVYLQKENIIDESGMPKERFSAEFPKEGPSILRIQQVVRGDSAAYFCASSREGQGGYEQYFGPGTRLTVT.

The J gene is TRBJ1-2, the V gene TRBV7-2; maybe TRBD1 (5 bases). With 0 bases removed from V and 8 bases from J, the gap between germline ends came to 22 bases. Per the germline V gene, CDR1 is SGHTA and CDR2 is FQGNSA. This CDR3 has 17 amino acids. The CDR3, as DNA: TGTGCCAGCAGCTTAGCATATGGTTGGGGCAAGTTAGGCGGCTACACCTTC. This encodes CASSLAYGWGKLGGYTF.

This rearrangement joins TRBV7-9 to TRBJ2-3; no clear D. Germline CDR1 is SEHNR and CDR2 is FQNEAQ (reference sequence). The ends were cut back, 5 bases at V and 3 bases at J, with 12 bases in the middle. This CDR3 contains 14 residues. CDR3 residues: CASSTRPGTDTQYF. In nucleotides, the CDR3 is TGTGCCAGCAGCACCCGACCTGGGACAGATACGCAGTATTTT.

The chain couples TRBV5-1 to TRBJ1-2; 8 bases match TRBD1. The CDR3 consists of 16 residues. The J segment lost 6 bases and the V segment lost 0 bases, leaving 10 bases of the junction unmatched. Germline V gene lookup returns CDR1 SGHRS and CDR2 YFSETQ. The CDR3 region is CASSLGPGGQVNGYTF. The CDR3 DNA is TGCGCCAGCAGCTTGGGTCCAGGGGGCCAGGTGAATGGCTACACCTTC.

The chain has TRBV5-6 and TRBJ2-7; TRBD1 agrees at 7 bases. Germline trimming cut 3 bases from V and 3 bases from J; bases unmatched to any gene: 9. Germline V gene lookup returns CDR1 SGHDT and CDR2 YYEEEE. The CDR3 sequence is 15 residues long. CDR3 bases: TGTGCCAGCAGCTCGACAGGGCATGGAGTCTACGAGCAGTACTTC. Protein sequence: CASSSTGHGVYEQYF.

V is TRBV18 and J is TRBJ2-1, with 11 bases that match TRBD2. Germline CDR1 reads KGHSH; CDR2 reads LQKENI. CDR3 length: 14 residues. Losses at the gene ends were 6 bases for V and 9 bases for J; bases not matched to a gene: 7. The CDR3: CASSRLAGNGEQFF. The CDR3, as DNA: TGTGCCAGCTCCAGACTAGCGGGGAACGGTGAGCAGTTCTTC.

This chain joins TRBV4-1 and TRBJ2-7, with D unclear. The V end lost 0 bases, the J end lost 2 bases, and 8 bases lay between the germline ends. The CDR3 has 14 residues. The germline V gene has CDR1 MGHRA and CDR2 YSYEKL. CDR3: CASSQEVNTYEQYF. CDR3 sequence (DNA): TGCGCCAGCAGCCAAGAGGTCAATACCTACGAGCAGTACTTC.

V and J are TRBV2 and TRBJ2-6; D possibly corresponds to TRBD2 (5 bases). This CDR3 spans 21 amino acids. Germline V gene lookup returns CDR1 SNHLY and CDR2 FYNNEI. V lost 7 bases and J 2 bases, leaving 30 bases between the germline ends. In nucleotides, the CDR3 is TGTGCCAGCACCTGGATGAGGTTTAGCGCGATGGCCTACGCTGGGGCCAACGTCCTGACTTTC. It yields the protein CASTWMRFSAMAYAGANVLTF.

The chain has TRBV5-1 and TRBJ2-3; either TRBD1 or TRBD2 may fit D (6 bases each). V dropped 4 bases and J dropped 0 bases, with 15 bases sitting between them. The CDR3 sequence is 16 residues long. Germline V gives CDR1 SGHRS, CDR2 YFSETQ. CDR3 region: CASSPPTGASTDTQYF. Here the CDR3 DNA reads TGCGCCAGCAGCCCACCAACGGGGGCCAGCACAGATACGCAGTATTTT.

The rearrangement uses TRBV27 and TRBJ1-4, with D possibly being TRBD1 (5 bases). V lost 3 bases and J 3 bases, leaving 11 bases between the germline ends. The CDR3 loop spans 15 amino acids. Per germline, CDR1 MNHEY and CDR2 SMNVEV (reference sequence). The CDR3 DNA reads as TGTGCCAGCAGTTTCGGGGGAGTCGCTAATGAAAAACTGTTTTTT. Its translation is CASSFGGVANEKLFF.

DNA of the CDR3: TGTGCCAGCAGCTCCCCTCGGGACACGGATTACACCTTC. Its protein is CASSSPRDTDYTF. V is TRBV7-9 and J is TRBJ1-2, with a possible D match to TRBD1 (6 bases). This CDR3 is built from 13 residues. Germline lookup yields CDR1 SEHNR and CDR2 FQNEAQ (reference sequence). V dropped 4 bases and J dropped 11 bases, with 17 bases sitting between them.